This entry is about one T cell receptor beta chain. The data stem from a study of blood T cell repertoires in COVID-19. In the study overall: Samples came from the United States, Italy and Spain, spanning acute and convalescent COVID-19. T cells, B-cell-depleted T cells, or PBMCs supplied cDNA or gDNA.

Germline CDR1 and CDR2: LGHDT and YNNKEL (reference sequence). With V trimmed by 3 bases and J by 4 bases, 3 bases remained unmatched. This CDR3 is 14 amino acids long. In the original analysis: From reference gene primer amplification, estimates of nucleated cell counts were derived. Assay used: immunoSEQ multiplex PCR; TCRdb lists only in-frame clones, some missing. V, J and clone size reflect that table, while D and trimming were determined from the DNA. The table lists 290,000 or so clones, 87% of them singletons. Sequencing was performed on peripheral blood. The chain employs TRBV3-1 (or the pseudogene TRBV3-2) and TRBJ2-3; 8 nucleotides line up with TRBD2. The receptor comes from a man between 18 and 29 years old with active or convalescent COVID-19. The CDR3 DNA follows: TGTGCCAGCAGCCAGACAGCGGGGGCAGATACGCAGTATTTT. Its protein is CASSQTAGADTQYF.